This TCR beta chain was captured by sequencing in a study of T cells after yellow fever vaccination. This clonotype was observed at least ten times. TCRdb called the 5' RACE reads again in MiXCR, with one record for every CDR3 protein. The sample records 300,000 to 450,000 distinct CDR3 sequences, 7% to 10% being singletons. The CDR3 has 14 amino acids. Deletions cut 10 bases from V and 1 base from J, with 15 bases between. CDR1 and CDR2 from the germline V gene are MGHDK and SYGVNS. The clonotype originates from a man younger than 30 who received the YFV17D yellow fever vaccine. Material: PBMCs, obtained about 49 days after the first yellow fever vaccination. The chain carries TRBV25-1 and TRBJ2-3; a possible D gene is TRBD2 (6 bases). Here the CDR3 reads CAIPGGVCTDTQYF. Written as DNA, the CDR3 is TGTGCCATCCCAGGAGGGGTCTGCACAGATACGCAGTATTTT.